Following are 18 T cell receptor beta chains from one sample sequenced in a study of cytomegalovirus exposure and HLA in healthy donors. The PCR ran on 60 Vbeta and 13 Jbeta primers. The data were produced by immunoSEQ multiplex PCR, yet TCRdb's version contains in-frame clones alone and is incomplete. The sample yields 150,000 to 200,000 clones, around 80% seen once. Specimen: PBMCs. The receptor set was obtained from a man in his forties in good health and CMV-seronegative.

J is TRBJ2-3 and V is TRBV2, with D possibly TRBD1 on 7 matching bases. Trimming removed 7 bases from V and 4 bases from J, with 15 bases in between. CDR3 length equals 14 residues. Germline CDR1 SNHLY, CDR2 FYNNEI. In nucleotides, the CDR3 is TGTGCCAGCAAGCGGCAGGGGGGTGCAGATACGCAGTATTTT. Translated, it gives CASKRQGGADTQYF.

The CDR3 here is CASSGDREGEKLFF. In nucleotides, the CDR3 is TGCGCCAGCAGCGGTGACAGGGAAGGAGAAAAACTGTTTTTT. The chain uses TRBV5-1 and TRBJ1-4; TRBD1 agrees at 7 bases. V trimming: 4 bases; J trimming: 8 bases; junction bases outside the gene matches: 8. Germline V lookup: CDR1 SGHRS, CDR2 YFSETQ. The CDR3 is 14 amino acids.

The chain has TRBV30 and TRBJ1-6, with TRBD1 identical over 10 bases. Germline CDR1 GTSNPN, CDR2 SVGIG (reference sequence). Unmatched junction bases numbered 9, after V lost 3 bases and J lost 7 bases. The CDR3 contains 16 residues. The DNA for the CDR3 is TGTGCCTGGAGGACCCCGGGACAGGGGATCAATTCACCCCTCCACTTT. As protein: CAWRTPGQGINSPLHF.

V and J are TRBV5-4 and TRBJ2-2; 8 bases align to TRBD2. This CDR3 contains 16 residues. Germline V gene lookup returns CDR1 SGHNT and CDR2 YYREEE (reference sequence). Trimming at V came to 4 bases and at J to 5 bases, leaving 10 bases not matched to a gene. The chain's CDR3 is CASSRGGTGRTGELFF. The CDR3 bases are TGTGCCAGCAGCCGCGGGGGGACGGGACGGACCGGGGAGCTGTTTTTT.

The chain couples TRBV5-6 to TRBJ2-1; weak D call: TRBD2 (6 bases). CDR1 is SGHDT, CDR2 YYEEEE, per germline. This CDR3 is 14 amino acids long. V was pared by 4 bases and J by 4 bases, with 12 bases between. In DNA, the CDR3 is TGTGCCAGCAGCCCACTAGCAGTATACAATGAGCAGTTCTTC. It translates to CASSPLAVYNEQFF.

This clone has only a few counts. The rearrangement uses TRBV27 and TRBJ1-4; a weak D match, TRBD1 (6 bases). Trimming removed 3 bases from V and 2 bases from J, with 10 bases in between. From germline, CDR1 is MNHEY and CDR2 SMNVEV (reference sequence). This CDR3 comprises 15 residues. DNA of the CDR3: TGTGCCAGCAGTTTGGGGGGGCTTACTAATGAAAAACTGTTTTTT. It is translated as CASSLGGLTNEKLFF.

V gene TRBV9 combines with J gene TRBJ1-5; 7 bases align to TRBD1. Germline V gene data show CDR1 as SGDLS and CDR2 as YYNGEE. V lost 4 bases to trimming and J lost 6 bases; unmatched junction nucleotides: 7. The CDR3 has 14 amino acids. The CDR3 bases are TGTGCCAGCAGCTTGACAGGGATCCTTCAGCCCCAGCATTTT. It yields the protein CASSLTGILQPQHF.

This chain connects TRBV27 to TRBJ2-5, with 8 nucleotides matching TRBD1. With V trimmed by 5 bases and J by 3 bases, 2 bases remained unmatched. The CDR3 is 13 amino acids. Germline V gene lookup returns CDR1 MNHEY and CDR2 SMNVEV (reference sequence). The CDR3 protein is CASSADREETQYF. The CDR3 DNA is TGTGCCAGCAGTGCGGACAGGGAAGAGACCCAGTACTTC.

The V gene is TRBV6-5, the J gene TRBJ2-7; TRBD1 is a possible D gene (6 bases). Germline V gives CDR1 MNHEY, CDR2 SVGAGI. V lost 0 bases and J 2 bases, leaving 11 bases between the germline ends. The CDR3 runs to 15 residues. The CDR3 DNA sequence: TGTGCCAGCAGTTACTCGGGGGCAGGAACCTACGAGCAGTACTTC. Translation: CASSYSGAGTYEQYF.

The V call is TRBV11-2, the J call TRBJ1-1; unclear D gene. The CDR3 is 16 amino acids. V lost 0 bases and J lost 1, with 12 bases in between. The germline CDR1 and CDR2 sequences are SGHAT and FQNNGV. The chain's CDR3 is CASSLDWEGTNTEAFF. CDR3 nucleotide sequence: TGTGCCAGCAGCTTAGATTGGGAGGGTACGAACACTGAAGCTTTCTTT.

The CDR3 protein is CASSRRGFGGELFF. The CDR3 DNA is TGTGCCAGCAGTCGCAGGGGATTCGGCGGGGAGCTGTTTTTT. The chain recombines TRBV6-5 with TRBJ2-2, with a weak D call TRBD1 (6 bases). Between the trimmed V and J ends, which lost 5 bases and 7 bases, there was a span of 14 bases. CDR3 length: 14 residues. Germline V gene lookup returns CDR1 MNHEY and CDR2 SVGAGI.

This sequence joins TRBV4-1 and TRBJ2-1; 7 bases align to TRBD1. The germline CDR1 and CDR2 sequences are MGHRA and YSYEKL. The CDR3 contains 14 residues. Trimming removed 4 bases from V and 4 bases from J; junction bases left unmatched: 4. This chain's CDR3 is CASSPSGGYNEQFF. For the CDR3, the DNA is TGCGCCAGCAGCCCGTCAGGGGGATACAATGAGCAGTTCTTC.

The gene calls are TRBV7-2 and TRBJ1-2; D may be TRBD1 (5 bases). The CDR3 totals 13 residues. CDR1 and CDR2 (germline): SGHTA, FQGNSA. The ends were cut back, 3 bases at V and 6 bases at J, with 11 bases in the middle. CDR3 loop: CASSFARDDGYTF. The CDR3 nucleotides are TGTGCCAGCAGCTTCGCCAGGGATGATGGCTACACCTTC.

The chain links TRBV10-3 to TRBJ2-1; no reliable D call. This CDR3 region has 15 residues. V lost 4 bases and J 7 bases, leaving 17 bases between the germline ends. Per germline, CDR1 ENHRY and CDR2 SYGVKD. DNA of the CDR3: TGTGCCATCAGTGGAGACGCGCAGGTTGAGAATGAGCAGTTCTTC. Translating it yields CAISGDAQVENEQFF.

V and J are TRBV30 and TRBJ2-7, with 7 bases lining up with TRBD1. This CDR3 is 11 amino acids long. The ends lost 2 bases at V and 6 bases at J; junction bases unmatched: 1. Germline CDR1 GTSNPN, CDR2 SVGIG (reference sequence). CDR3 bases: TGTGCCTGGAGTCACAGGGGCGAGCAGTACTTC. It yields the protein CAWSHRGEQYF.

J is TRBJ2-7 and V is TRBV5-1; 10 bases agree with TRBD1. Germline CDR1 reads SGHRS; CDR2 reads YFSETQ. The CDR3 consists of 14 residues. V was clipped by 4 bases and J by 3 bases; unmatched bases: 4. The CDR3 coding sequence is TGCGCCAGCAGCGTGGGACAGGGGAGCTACGAGCAGTACTTC. Translating gives CASSVGQGSYEQYF.

The gene calls are TRBV30 and TRBJ2-1; TRBD2 might be the D (5 bases). From germline, CDR1 is GTSNPN and CDR2 SVGIG (reference sequence). Trimming took 4 bases from V and 0 from J, leaving 13 bases between them. CDR3 length: 15 amino acids. The CDR3 bases are TGTGCCTGGACTGAGGGTATTAGCTCCTACAATGAGCAGTTCTTC. This gives the protein CAWTEGISSYNEQFF. Using reference TRBV30 and TRBJ2-1 for the parts outside the CDR3, the full variable domain is SQTIHQWPATLVQPVGSPLSLECTVEGTSNPNLYWYRQAAGRGLQLLFYSVGIGQISSEVPQNLSASRPQDRQFILSSKKLLLSDSGFYLCAWTEGISSYNEQFFGPGTRLTVL.

A few counts support this clone. The V gene is TRBV29-1, the J gene TRBJ1-5; 8 positions agree with TRBD1. CDR1 is SQVTM, CDR2 ANQGSEA, per germline. The CDR3 totals 15 residues. After removal of 1 base from V and 0 bases from J, the junction contained 2 bases not matched to a gene. As DNA, the CDR3 is TGCAGCGTTGAAGCTGACAGGGGTAGCAATCAGCCCCAGCATTTT. It translates to CSVEADRGSNQPQHF.